These 15 T cell receptor beta chains came from one sample sequenced in a study of control samples from healthy donors and cancer patients. Assay: immunoSEQ multiplex PCR; the TCRdb copy retains only in-frame clones and omits some. The sample holds some 120,000 clones, 80% to 95% seen once. The sequenced sample consisted of blood. All receptors derive from a woman in her late teens or twenties in good health.

This clone was recorded once. The rearrangement uses TRBV27 and TRBJ1-3; maybe TRBD1 (6 bases). Germline-derived CDR1 and CDR2 are MNHEY and SMNVEV (reference sequence). CDR3 length: 15 amino acids. V lost 5 bases, J lost 0 bases, and 11 bases lay in between. For the CDR3, the DNA is TGTGCCAGCAGTGCTTACAGGGACTCTGGAAACACCATATATTTT. This encodes CASSAYRDSGNTIYF.

CDR3: CASSLGGSRRSEQYF. The CDR3 nucleotides read TGTGCCAGCAGCTTAGGAGGCAGTCGGAGGAGCGAGCAGTACTTC. The chain links TRBV7-9 to TRBJ2-7; TRBD2 is a possible D gene (5 bases). V was shortened by 1 base and J by 6 bases, with 16 bases between the two germline ends. Per the germline V gene, CDR1 is SEHNR and CDR2 is FQNEAQ (reference sequence). The CDR3 extends over 15 amino acids. Looking up the rest from reference TRBV7-9 and TRBJ2-7 gives the full variable domain: DTGVSQNPRHKITKRGQNVTFRCDPISEHNRLYWYRQTLGQGPEFLTYFQNEAQLEKSRLLSDRFSAERPKGSFSTLEIQRTEQGDSAMYLCASSLGGSRRSEQYFGPGTRLTVT.

The gene calls are TRBV18 and TRBJ2-7, with 13 bases fitting TRBD2. The CDR3 runs to 15 residues. In germline, CDR1 is KGHSH, CDR2 LQKENI. V was pared by 1 base and J by 3 bases, with 0 bases of the junction left unmatched. The CDR3 is CASSPRTSGSYEQYF. The CDR3 DNA follows: TGTGCCAGCTCACCACGGACTAGCGGGAGCTACGAGCAGTACTTC.

The chain uses TRBV7-6 and TRBJ2-7, with TRBD2 matching over 7 bases. J was trimmed by 0 bases and V by 5 bases; bases with no gene match: 16. The CDR3 covers 18 residues. Per germline, CDR1 SGHVS and CDR2 FNYEAQ. In nucleotides, the CDR3 is TGTGCCAGCAGCCAACTAAACCCCCTTGGGAGGGACTCCTACGAGCAGTACTTC. It translates to CASSQLNPLGRDSYEQYF. Based on the CDR3 plus reference TRBV7-6 and TRBJ2-7, the full variable domain is GAGVSQSPRYKVTKRGQDVALRCDPISGHVSLYWYRQALGQGPEFLTYFNYEAQQDKSGLPNDRFSAERPEGSISTLTIQRTEQRDSAMYRCASSQLNPLGRDSYEQYFGPGTRLTVT.

As for this clone: In the same sample, other DNA sequences code for this CDR3. The chain recombines TRBV3-1 (or the pseudogene TRBV3-2) with TRBJ2-3; weak D call: TRBD2 (5 bases). V dropped 1 base and J dropped 3 bases, with 8 bases sitting between them. Germline CDR1 reads LGHDT; CDR2 reads YNNKEL (reference sequence). The CDR3 sequence is 14 residues long. The CDR3 DNA follows: TGTGCCAGCAGCCAAGGGGGAGTAACAGATACGCAGTATTTT. As protein: CASSQGGVTDTQYF.

The chain uses TRBV10-3 and TRBJ2-2; 7 nucleotides agree with TRBD1. Germline CDR1 reads ENHRY; CDR2 reads SYGVKD. V gave up 10 bases and J gave up 6 bases; unmatched junction bases: 14. The CDR3 has 15 residues. The DNA for the CDR3 is TGTGCCACTAAGGGGGCAAAGCTAGGGGCCGGGGAGCTGTTTTTT. Translated, it gives CATKGAKLGAGELFF.

A single count supports this clone. The chain combines TRBV28 with TRBJ2-3, with 12 bases that match TRBD2. In germline, CDR1 is MDHEN, CDR2 SYDVKM. Trimming took 0 bases from V and 5 from J; bases not matched to a gene: 6. This CDR3 comprises 17 residues. For the CDR3, the DNA is TGTGCCAGCAGTTTATGGCTAGCGGGAGGGCCGATAGATACGCAGTATTTT. Protein: CASSLWLAGGPIDTQYF.

The chain carries TRBV6-9 and TRBJ2-7, with no clear D. CDR1 is MNHGY and CDR2 is SVAAGI in the germline V gene. CDR3 length: 13 amino acids. The ends were cut back, 6 bases at V and 2 bases at J, with 11 bases in the middle. The CDR3 loop reads CASRIGSTYEQYF. CDR3 sequence (DNA): TGTGCCAGCAGAATCGGCAGTACCTACGAGCAGTACTTC.

The CDR3 DNA is TGTGCCAGCGTGGGGCGGTCTCTGGACACCGGGGAGCTGTTTTTT. This codes for CASVGRSLDTGELFF. The rearrangement joins TRBV19 to TRBJ2-2, with TRBD1 as a possible D gene (5 bases). Trimming removed 9 bases at V and 3 bases at J, with 17 bases between. There are 15 residues in the CDR3. In germline, CDR1 is LNHDA, CDR2 SQIVND (reference sequence).

The chain couples TRBV19 to TRBJ1-2; unclear D gene. The CDR3 totals 15 residues. CDR1 LNHDA and CDR2 SQIVND come from the germline V gene (reference sequence). Trimming removed 2 bases from V and 0 bases from J, with 10 bases in between. DNA of the CDR3: TGTGCCAGTAGTATATGGTCATTAGCTAACTATGGCTACACCTTC. Protein sequence: CASSIWSLANYGYTF.

The genes are TRBV24-1 and TRBJ1-5; TRBD1 matches 10 bases. Unmatched junction bases numbered 4, after V lost 3 bases and J lost 3 bases. This CDR3 has 16 residues. Germline-derived CDR1 and CDR2 are KGHDR and SFDVKD. CDR3: CATSDPGTGDNQPQHF. CDR3 bases: TGTGCCACCAGTGATCCCGGGACAGGGGACAATCAGCCCCAGCATTTT.

This chain joins TRBV7-5 and TRBJ2-7; the listed D gene, TRBD2, was not tested against the DNA. TRBV7-5 is a recognized pseudogene. The CDR3 is 15 amino acids. In DNA form, the CDR3 reads TGTGTCAGAAGAATCTCAGGACTAGAGGACTACGAGCAGTACTTC. It translates to CVRRISGLEDYEQYF.

The V gene is TRBV27, the J gene TRBJ1-6; D gene unclear. The CDR3 totals 12 residues. The germline gives CDR1 MNHEY, CDR2 SMNVEV (reference sequence). Trimming took off 1 base at V and 7 bases at J, with 2 bases between the two ends. The CDR3 sequence is CASSLWNSPLHF. The DNA of the CDR3 is TGTGCCAGCAGTTTATGGAATTCACCCCTCCACTTT.

The chain is built from TRBV12-5 and TRBJ2-1, with D possibly matching TRBD2 (5 bases). Trimming left V 6 bases short and J 8 bases short, with 14 bases between. The germline CDR1 and CDR2 sequences are LGHNT and FRNRAP. The CDR3 is 13 amino acids. CDR3 loop: CASGQRPWDEQFF. CDR3 nucleotide sequence: TGTGCTAGTGGACAGCGGCCCTGGGATGAGCAGTTCTTC.

The chain has TRBV5-4 and TRBJ1-2; no reliable D call. The CDR3 sequence is 15 residues long. The germline CDR1 and CDR2 sequences are SGHNT and YYREEE (reference sequence). The V end was cut by 0 bases, the J end by 8 bases, with 17 bases between. The CDR3 sequence: CASSLERVGVGGYTF. CDR3 coding DNA: TGTGCCAGCAGCTTGGAACGTGTTGGGGTAGGGGGCTACACCTTC.